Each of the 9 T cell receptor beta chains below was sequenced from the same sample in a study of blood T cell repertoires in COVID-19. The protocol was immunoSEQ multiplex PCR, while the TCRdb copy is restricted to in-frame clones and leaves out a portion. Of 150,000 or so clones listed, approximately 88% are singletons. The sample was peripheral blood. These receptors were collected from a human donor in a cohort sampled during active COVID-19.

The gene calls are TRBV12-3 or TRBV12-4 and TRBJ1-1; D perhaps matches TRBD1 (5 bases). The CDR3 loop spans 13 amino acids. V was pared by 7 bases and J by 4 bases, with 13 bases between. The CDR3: CASTLWGGTEAFF. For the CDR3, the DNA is TGTGCCAGCACTCTTTGGGGCGGCACTGAAGCTTTCTTT.

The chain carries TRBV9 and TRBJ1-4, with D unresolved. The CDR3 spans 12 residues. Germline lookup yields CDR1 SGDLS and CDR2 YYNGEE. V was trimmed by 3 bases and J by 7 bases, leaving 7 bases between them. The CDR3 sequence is CASSARGEKLFF. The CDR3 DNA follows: TGTGCCAGCAGCGCGAGAGGTGAAAAACTGTTTTTT.

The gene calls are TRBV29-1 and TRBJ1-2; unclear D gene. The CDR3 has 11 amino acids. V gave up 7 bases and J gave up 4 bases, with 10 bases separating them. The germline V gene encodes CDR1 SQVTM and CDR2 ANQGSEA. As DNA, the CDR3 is TGCAGCGGCGGGATGCTCTATGGCTACACCTTC. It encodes CSGGMLYGYTF.

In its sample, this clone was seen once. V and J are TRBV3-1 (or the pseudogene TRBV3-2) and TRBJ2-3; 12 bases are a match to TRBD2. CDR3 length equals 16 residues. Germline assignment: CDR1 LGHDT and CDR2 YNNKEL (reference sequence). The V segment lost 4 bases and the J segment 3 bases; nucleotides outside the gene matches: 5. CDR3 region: CASSLRTSGATDTQYF. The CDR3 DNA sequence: TGTGCCAGCAGCCTCCGGACTAGCGGGGCGACAGATACGCAGTATTTT.

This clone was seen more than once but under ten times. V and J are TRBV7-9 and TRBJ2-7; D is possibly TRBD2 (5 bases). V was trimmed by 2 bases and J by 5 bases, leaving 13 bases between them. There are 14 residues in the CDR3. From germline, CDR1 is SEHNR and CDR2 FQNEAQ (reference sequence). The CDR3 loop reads CASSLRGLGDEQYF. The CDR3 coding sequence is TGTGCCAGCAGCTTAAGAGGGCTCGGGGACGAGCAGTACTTC.

The CDR3 reads CASSLTPGNSPLHF. CDR3 bases: TGTGCCAGCAGCCTCACCCCGGGTAATTCACCCCTCCACTTT. V gene TRBV7-6 combines with J gene TRBJ1-6; D not certain. There are 14 residues in the CDR3. Trimming left V 5 bases short and J 6 bases short, with 11 bases between. CDR1 is SGHVS, CDR2 FNYEAQ, per germline.

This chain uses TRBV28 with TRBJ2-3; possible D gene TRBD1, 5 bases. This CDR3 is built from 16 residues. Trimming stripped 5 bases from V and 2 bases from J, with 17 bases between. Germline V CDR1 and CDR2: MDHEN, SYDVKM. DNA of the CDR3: TGTGCCAGCAGTGCAGAAGGGGTAATAATCACAGATACGCAGTATTTT. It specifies CASSAEGVIITDTQYF.

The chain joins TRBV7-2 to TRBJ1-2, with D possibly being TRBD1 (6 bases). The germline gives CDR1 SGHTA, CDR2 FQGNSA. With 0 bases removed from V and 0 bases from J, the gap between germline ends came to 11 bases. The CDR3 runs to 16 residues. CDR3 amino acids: CASSLAGARSNYGYTF. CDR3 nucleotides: TGTGCCAGCAGCTTAGCGGGGGCGAGGTCTAACTATGGCTACACCTTC.

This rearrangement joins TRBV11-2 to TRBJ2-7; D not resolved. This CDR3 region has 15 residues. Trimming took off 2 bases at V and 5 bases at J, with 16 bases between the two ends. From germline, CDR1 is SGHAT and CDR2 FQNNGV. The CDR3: CASSLIGGLEDEQYF. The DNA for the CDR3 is TGTGCCAGCAGCTTAATTGGTGGCCTTGAGGACGAGCAGTACTTC.